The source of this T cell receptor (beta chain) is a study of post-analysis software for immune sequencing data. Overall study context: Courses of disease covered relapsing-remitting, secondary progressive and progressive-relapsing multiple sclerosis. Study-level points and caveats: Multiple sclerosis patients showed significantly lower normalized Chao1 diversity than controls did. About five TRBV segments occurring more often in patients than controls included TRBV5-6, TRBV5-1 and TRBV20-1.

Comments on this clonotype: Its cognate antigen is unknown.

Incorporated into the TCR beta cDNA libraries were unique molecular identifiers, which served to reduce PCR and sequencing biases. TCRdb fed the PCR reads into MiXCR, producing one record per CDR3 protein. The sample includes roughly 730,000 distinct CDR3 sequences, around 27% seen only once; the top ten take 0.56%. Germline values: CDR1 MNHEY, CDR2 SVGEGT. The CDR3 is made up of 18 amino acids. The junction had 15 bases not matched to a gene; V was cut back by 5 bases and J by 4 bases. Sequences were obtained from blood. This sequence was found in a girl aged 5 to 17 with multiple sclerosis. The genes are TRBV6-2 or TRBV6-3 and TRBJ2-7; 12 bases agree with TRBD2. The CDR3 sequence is CASSPNARTSGIGYEQYF. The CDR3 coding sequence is TGTGCCAGCAGTCCGAACGCGAGGACTAGCGGGATTGGTTACGAGCAGTACTTC.